This entry concerns a single T cell receptor (beta chain). Its antigen remains unknown. The data originate from a study of T cell responses to AZD1222 COVID-19 vaccine. Study-wide results and caveats: Close to half of all spike-specific TCRs reportedly target regions of the variants that are unmutated. Increases in Spike-specific TCR breadth and depth were seen after two AZD1222 doses. Repertoires were sampled only after the peak T cell response. Spike-spanning, vaccine-associated CD4 TCRs were dominant at 160-218 and 743-854.

Profiled with immunoSEQ multiplex PCR; TCRdb holds only in-frame clones, not every one. There are about 130,000 clones in the sample; 88% occur only once, and approximately 6% lies in the top ten. The specimen comprised peripheral blood, sampled 28 days after the second AZD1222 dose. The source is an adult who received the AZD1222 COVID-19 vaccine.

CDR3 nucleotides: TGTGCCAGCAGTTTATCGAGGCTAGTAGGAGATACGCAGTATTTT. Translated: CASSLSRLVGDTQYF. This chain links TRBV27 with TRBJ2-3; D gene unclear. Germline CDR1 MNHEY, CDR2 SMNVEV (reference sequence). Trimming cost V 0 bases and J 5 bases, with 12 bases left between them. The CDR3 has 15 residues.